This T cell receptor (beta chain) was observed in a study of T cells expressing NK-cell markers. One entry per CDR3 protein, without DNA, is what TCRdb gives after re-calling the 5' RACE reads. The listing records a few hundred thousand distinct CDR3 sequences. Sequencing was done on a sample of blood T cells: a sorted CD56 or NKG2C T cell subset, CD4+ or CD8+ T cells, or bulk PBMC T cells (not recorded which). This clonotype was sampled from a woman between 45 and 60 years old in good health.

CDR3 loop: CSASSGTSSTDTQYF. V and J are TRBV20-1 and TRBJ2-3; TCRdb outputs TRBD2, but without DNA this stays unchecked. The CDR3 runs to 15 residues. The germline V gene encodes CDR1 DFQATT and CDR2 SNEGSKA (reference sequence).